This record looks at one TCR beta chain sequence and its context. This entry is derived from a study of blood T cell repertoires in COVID-19. Study overall: The origin of the acute and convalescent COVID-19 samples was the United States, Italy and Spain.

As processed by the authors: Amplified reference gene primers provided the basis for estimating nucleated cell counts. Sequenced by immunoSEQ multiplex PCR; TCRdb stores in-frame clones only, minus some. The V and J calls and the clone size are those of that table, but D and trimming were determined from the DNA. The sample records over 75,000 clones, about 78% being singletons. Germline CDR1 and CDR2: SGHRS and YFSETQ. V gave up 4 bases and J gave up 6 bases; unmatched junction bases: 8. The CDR3 runs 14 residues. This TCR derives from a man aged 50-59 years who had recovered from COVID-19. The sample taken for sequencing was peripheral blood. The chain combines TRBV5-1 with TRBJ1-2; 8 bases fit TRBD1. CDR3 amino acids: CASSLRGQGDGYTF. The CDR3 DNA follows: TGCGCCAGCAGCCTGAGAGGACAGGGAGATGGCTACACCTTC.